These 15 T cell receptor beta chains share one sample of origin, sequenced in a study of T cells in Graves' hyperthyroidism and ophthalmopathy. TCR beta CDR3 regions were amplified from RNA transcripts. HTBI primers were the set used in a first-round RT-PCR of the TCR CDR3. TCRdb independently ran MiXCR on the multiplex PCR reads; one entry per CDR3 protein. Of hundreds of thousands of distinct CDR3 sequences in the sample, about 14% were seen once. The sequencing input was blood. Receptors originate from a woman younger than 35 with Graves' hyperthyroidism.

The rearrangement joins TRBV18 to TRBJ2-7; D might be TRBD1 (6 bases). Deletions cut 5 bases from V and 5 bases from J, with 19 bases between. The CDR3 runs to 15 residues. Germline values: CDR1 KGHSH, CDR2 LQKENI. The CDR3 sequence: CASSTMGQSVHEQYF. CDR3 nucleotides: TGTGCCAGCTCAACCATGGGACAATCGGTGCACGAGCAGTACTTC.

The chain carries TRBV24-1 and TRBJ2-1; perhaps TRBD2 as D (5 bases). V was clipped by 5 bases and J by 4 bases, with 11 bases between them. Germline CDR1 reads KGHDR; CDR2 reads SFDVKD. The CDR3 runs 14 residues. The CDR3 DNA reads TGTGCCACCAGTGCCGGGATTGGGTACAATGAGCAGTTCTTC. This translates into CATSAGIGYNEQFF.

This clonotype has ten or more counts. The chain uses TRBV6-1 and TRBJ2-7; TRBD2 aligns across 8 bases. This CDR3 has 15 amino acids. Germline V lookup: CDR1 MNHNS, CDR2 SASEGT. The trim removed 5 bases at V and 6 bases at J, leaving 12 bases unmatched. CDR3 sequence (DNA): TGTGCCAGCAGTTATTCTGGGCAGGGACTAGGCGAGCAGTACTTC. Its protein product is CASSYSGQGLGEQYF.

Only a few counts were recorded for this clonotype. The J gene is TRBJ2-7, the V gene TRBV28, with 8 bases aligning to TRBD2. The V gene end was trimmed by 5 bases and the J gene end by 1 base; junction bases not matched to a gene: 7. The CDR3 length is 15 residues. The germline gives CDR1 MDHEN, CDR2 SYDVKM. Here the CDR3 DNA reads TGTGCCAGCAGTAGCATCCGGGAGGGGTCCTACGAGCAGTACTTC. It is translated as CASSSIREGSYEQYF. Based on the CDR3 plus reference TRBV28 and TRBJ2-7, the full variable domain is DVKVTQSSRYLVKRTGEKVFLECVQDMDHENMFWYRQDPGLGLRLIYFSYDVKMKEKGDIPEGYSVSREKKERFSLILESASTNQTSMYLCASSSIREGSYEQYFGPGTRLTVT.

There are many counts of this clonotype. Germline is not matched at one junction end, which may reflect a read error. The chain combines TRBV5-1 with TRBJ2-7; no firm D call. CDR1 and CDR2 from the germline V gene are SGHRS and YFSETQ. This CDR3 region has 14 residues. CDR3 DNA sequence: TGTGCCAGCAGCTTAGCCGGCAGCTCCTACGAGCAGTACTTC. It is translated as CASSLAGSSYEQYF.

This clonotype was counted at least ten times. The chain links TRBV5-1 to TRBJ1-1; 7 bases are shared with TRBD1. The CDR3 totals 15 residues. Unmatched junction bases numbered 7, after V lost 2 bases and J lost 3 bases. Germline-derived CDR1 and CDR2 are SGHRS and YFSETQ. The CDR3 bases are TGCGCCAGCAGCTTCCTCAGGGGGTTGGACACTGAAGCTTTCTTT. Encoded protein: CASSFLRGLDTEAFF.

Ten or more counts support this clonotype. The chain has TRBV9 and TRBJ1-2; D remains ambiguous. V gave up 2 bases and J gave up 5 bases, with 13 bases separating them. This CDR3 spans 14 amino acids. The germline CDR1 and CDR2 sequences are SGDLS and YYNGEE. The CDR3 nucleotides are TGTGCCAGCAGCGTCGGGAACCTAGAGTATGGCTACACCTTC. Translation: CASSVGNLEYGYTF.

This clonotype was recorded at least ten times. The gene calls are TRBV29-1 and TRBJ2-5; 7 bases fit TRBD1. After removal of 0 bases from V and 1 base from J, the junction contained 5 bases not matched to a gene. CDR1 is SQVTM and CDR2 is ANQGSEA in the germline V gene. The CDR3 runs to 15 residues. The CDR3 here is CSVEDRDSAQETQYF. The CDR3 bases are TGCAGCGTTGAAGATCGGGACAGCGCCCAAGAGACCCAGTACTTC.

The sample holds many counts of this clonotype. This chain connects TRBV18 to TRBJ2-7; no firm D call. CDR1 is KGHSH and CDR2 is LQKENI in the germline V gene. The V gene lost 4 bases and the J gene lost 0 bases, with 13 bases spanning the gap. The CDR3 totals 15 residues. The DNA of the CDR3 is TGTGCCAGCTCACTAGGACGTATGAGCTCCTACGAGCAGTACTTC. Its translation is CASSLGRMSSYEQYF.

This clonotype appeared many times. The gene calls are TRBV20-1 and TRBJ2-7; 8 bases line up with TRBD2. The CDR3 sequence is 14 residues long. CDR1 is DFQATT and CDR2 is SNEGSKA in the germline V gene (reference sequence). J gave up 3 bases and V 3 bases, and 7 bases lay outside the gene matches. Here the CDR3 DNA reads TGCAGTGCTAGTTTTAGCGGGGCCAGCTACGAGCAGTACTTC. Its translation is CSASFSGASYEQYF.

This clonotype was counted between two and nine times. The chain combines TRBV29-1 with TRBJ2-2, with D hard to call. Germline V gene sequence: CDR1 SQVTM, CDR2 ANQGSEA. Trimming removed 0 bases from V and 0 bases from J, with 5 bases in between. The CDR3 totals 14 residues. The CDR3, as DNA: TGCAGCGTTGAAGATTGGACGAACACCGGGGAGCTGTTTTTT. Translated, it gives CSVEDWTNTGELFF.

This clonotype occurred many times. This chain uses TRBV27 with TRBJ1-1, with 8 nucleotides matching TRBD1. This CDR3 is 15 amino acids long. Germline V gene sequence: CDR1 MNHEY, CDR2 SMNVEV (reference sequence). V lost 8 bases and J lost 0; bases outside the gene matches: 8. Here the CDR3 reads CASRRDRTLNTEAFF. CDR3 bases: TGTGCCAGCCGGAGGGACAGGACACTGAACACTGAAGCTTTCTTT.

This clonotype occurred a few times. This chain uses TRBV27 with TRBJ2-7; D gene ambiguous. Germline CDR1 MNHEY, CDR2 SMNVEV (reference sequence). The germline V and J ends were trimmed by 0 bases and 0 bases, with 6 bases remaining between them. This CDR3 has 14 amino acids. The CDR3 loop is CASSLSIASYEQYF. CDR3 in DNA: TGTGCCAGCAGTTTATCCATCGCCTCCTACGAGCAGTACTTC.

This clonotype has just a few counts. The CDR3 DNA is TGCGCCAGCAGTGAGACAGGGAAGGTTACCTACGAGCAGTACTTC. It translates to CASSETGKVTYEQYF. This rearrangement joins TRBV5-1 to TRBJ2-7, with 7 bases aligning to TRBD1. CDR1 is SGHRS, CDR2 YFSETQ, per germline. Trimming removed 5 bases from V and 2 bases from J; junction bases left unmatched: 10. The CDR3 sequence is 15 residues long.

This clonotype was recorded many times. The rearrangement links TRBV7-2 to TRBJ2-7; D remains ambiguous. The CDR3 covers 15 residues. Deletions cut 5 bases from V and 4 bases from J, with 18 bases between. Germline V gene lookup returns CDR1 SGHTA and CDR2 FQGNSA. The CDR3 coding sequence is TGTGCCAGCAGCCACAATCTAGTACCCCCATACGAGCAGTACTTC. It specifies CASSHNLVPPYEQYF.